The rows below give T cell receptor beta chains drawn from one sample of a study of CD4 T cells in relation to SARS-CoV-2 and coronaviruses. Which antigens these TCRs recognize remains unknown. Assay used: immunoSEQ multiplex PCR; TCRdb lists only in-frame clones, some missing. In the table there are about 29,000 clones, about three quarters of which are singletons. The sequencing sample was made of CD4+ T cells from PBMCs, cultured in vitro. Receptor source: a human donor in good health. CDR3s include the opening cysteine and the closing phenylalanine or tryptophan. A D gene is named only where the DNA matches it firmly. Size values are once, few and many counts, or a class for expanded clones, and some rows have none.

TRBV7-2,TRBJ1-1,13,NA,NA,TGTGCCAGCAGCTTAAATGGCAACACTGAAGCTTTCTTT,CASSLNGNTEAFF
TRBV4-3,TRBJ2-3,16,NA,NA,TGCGCCAGCAGCCAACTCCCTACGGCCAATGCAGATACGCAGTATTTT,CASSQLPTANADTQYF
TRBV2,TRBJ1-4,14,NA,NA,TGTGCCAGCAGTGTATCGGCTTCGAATGAAAAACTGTTTTTT,CASSVSASNEKLFF
TRBV9,TRBJ1-3,18,NA,NA,TGTGCCAGCAGCGTAGAGCCCGGGGACGGGTACTCTGGAAACACCATATATTTT,CASSVEPGDGYSGNTIYF
TRBV5-5,TRBJ2-4,16,NA,NA,TGTGCCAGCAGCCGATCGTTTGAGGGGGACCAGGTCATTCAGTACTTC,CASSRSFEGDQVIQYF
TRBV14,TRBJ1-2,12,NA,TRBD1,TGTGCCAGCAGCCAAGGGACAGGCGGCTACACCTTC,CASSQGTGGYTF
TRBV7-9,TRBJ1-1,15,NA,NA,TGTGCCAGCAGCTTAGTCGGGGGGGGAAATACTGAAGCTTTCTTT,CASSLVGGGNTEAFF
TRBV5-6,TRBJ1-4,15,few,NA,TGTGCCAGCAGCGATCAGACAGGATCTAATGAAAAACTGTTTTTT,CASSDQTGSNEKLFF
TRBV21-1,TRBJ1-5,12,NA,NA,TGTGCCAGCAGCAAAGGGAATCAGCCCCAGCATTTT,CASSKGNQPQHF
TRBV5-1,TRBJ1-2,21,NA,NA,TGCGCCAGCAGCTTGACGCCAAAATTCCTCTCGGGGGGCCACGGTGGCTATGGCTACACCTTC,CASSLTPKFLSGGHGGYGYTF
TRBV7-2,TRBJ2-7,15,NA,TRBD2,TGTGCCAGCAGCTTTACTAGCGGGGGGGCCTACGAGCAGTACTTC,CASSFTSGGAYEQYF
TRBV18,TRBJ2-3,13,NA,NA,TGTGCCAGCTCACCACCCGGGACAGATACGCAGTATTTT,CASSPPGTDTQYF
TRBV4-1,TRBJ2-7,15,NA,NA,TGCGCCAGCAGCCAAGATTTAGGGCCGGCGTACGAGCAGTACTTC,CASSQDLGPAYEQYF
TRBV19,TRBJ1-5,13,NA,NA,TGTGCCACCCTGGGGGGGGGCTGGCAGCCCCAGCATTTT,CATLGGGWQPQHF
TRBV4-3,TRBJ2-3,16,NA,NA,TGCGCCAGCAGCCCACTCTCAGCGGGCTACACAGATACGCAGTATTTT,CASSPLSAGYTDTQYF
TRBV19,TRBJ1-3,17,once,NA,TGTGCCAGTAGTATTAAGGGGCGGGGCGGCTCTGGAAACACCATATATTTT,CASSIKGRGGSGNTIYF
TRBV18,TRBJ1-6,16,NA,NA,TGTGCCAGCTCACTGATGGAAGGGGGTGCCCATTCACCCCTCCACTTT,CASSLMEGGAHSPLHF
TRBV5-4,TRBJ2-1,16,NA,NA,TGTGCCAGCAGCTTGGGTAGGGAAGGGCCCTACAATGAGCAGTTCTTC,CASSLGREGPYNEQFF
TRBV6-5,TRBJ2-7,14,NA,TRBD2,TGTGCCAGCAGCCTTAGCGGGAGGGCCCTCGAGCAGTACTTC,CASSLSGRALEQYF
TRBV19,TRBJ1-1,13,NA,TRBD1,TGTGCCAGCGAGGACAGGGTAGGCACTGAAGCTTTCTTT,CASEDRVGTEAFF
TRBV5-4,TRBJ2-3,17,NA,TRBD1,TGTGCCAGCAGCCCCAACAGGGGGACTTTTAGCACAGATACGCAGTATTTT,CASSPNRGTFSTDTQYF
TRBV7-8,TRBJ1-4,18,NA,NA,TGTGCCAGCAGCTTAGTCCGGATCCAGGGAGGAACTAATGAAAAACTGTTTTTT,CASSLVRIQGGTNEKLFF
TRBV30,TRBJ2-2,15,few,TRBD2,TGTGCCTTGAGGAGGGGAGGGCTAGGCACCGGGGAGCTGTTTTTT,CALRRGGLGTGELFF
TRBV7-2,TRBJ2-1,15,few,NA,TGTGCCAGCAGCTTAAGTAGCCAAGGTTACAATGAGCAGTTCTTC,CASSLSSQGYNEQFF
TRBV3-1/TRBV3-2,TRBJ1-1,16,NA,NA,TGTGCCAGCAGCCAAGTACTCCGGAGTAAGAACACTGAAGCTTTCTTT,CASSQVLRSKNTEAFF
TRBV4-3,TRBJ2-2,14,NA,NA,TGCGCCAGCAGCCAAGGACGGATCACCGGGGAGCTGTTTTTT,CASSQGRITGELFF
TRBV19,TRBJ1-5,12,NA,NA,TGTGCCAGTAGTATTACGTATCAGCCCCAGCATTTT,CASSITYQPQHF
TRBV18,TRBJ1-2,15,NA,TRBD1,TGTGCCAGCTCACCAGGGGACAGACGTAACTATGGCTACACCTTC,CASSPGDRRNYGYTF
TRBV6-5,TRBJ2-7,14,NA,TRBD2,TGTGCCATTAGGAAGACTAGCGGTTCCTACGAGCAGTACTTC,CAIRKTSGSYEQYF
TRBV7-2,TRBJ2-3,15,NA,NA,TGTGCCAGCAGCTTAGAGGGACTCAGCACAGATACGCAGTATTTT,CASSLEGLSTDTQYF
TRBV14,TRBJ2-7,16,NA,NA,TGTGCCAGCAGCCAATCCATCACTAGCACTTTCTACGAGCAGTACTTC,CASSQSITSTFYEQYF
TRBV7-9,TRBJ2-5,15,NA,TRBD1,TGTGCCAGCAGCCATGCTACAGGGGCCCAAGAGACCCAGTACTTC,CASSHATGAQETQYF
TRBV5-1,TRBJ2-1,13,NA,NA,TGCGCCAGCAGTCAGGTTGAGGGACACCGGCAGTTCTTC,CASSQVEGHRQFF
TRBV5-1,TRBJ2-7,13,NA,NA,TGCGCCAGCAGCTTGGTAGAGTCCTACGAGCAGTACTTC,CASSLVESYEQYF
TRBV5-1,TRBJ2-1,12,NA,NA,TGCGCCAGCAGCTTCGGACCGAATGAGCAGTTCTTC,CASSFGPNEQFF
TRBV6-2/TRBV6-3,TRBJ2-7,17,NA,TRBD2,TGTGCCAGCAGTTGGACTAGCGGGAGGGCCATACGCTACGAGCAGTACTTC,CASSWTSGRAIRYEQYF
TRBV3-1/TRBV3-2,TRBJ1-5,14,NA,NA,TGTGCCAGCAGCCAAGGATCGGTCAATCAGCCCCAGCATTTT,CASSQGSVNQPQHF
TRBV29-1,TRBJ1-3,13,once,NA,TGCAGCGCCTCGGACAGCTCTGGAAACACCATATATTTT,CSASDSSGNTIYF
TRBV9,TRBJ2-1,16,NA,NA,TGTGCCAGCAGCGCTCCTGATTGGAGGGGGAACAATGAGCAGTTCTTC,CASSAPDWRGNNEQFF
TRBV6-4,TRBJ2-1,14,NA,TRBD2,TGTGCCAGCAGTACTAGCGGATTTAACAATGAGCAGTTCTTC,CASSTSGFNNEQFF
TRBV4-3,TRBJ2-1,16,NA,TRBD2,TGCGCCAGCAGCCCCAGTGGTAGCGGGAGGTATAGTGAGCAGTTCTTC,CASSPSGSGRYSEQFF
TRBV11-3,TRBJ2-2,12,NA,NA,TGTGCCAGCAAAGGGGGTGCCGGGGAGCTGTTTTTT,CASKGGAGELFF
TRBV7-2,TRBJ1-1,16,NA,TRBD1,TGTGCCAGCAGCCTAATGACAGGGGGCGTGAACACTGAAGCTTTCTTT,CASSLMTGGVNTEAFF
TRBV6-4,TRBJ2-3,16,NA,NA,TGTGCCAGCAGTGACTCGAGAGGGGCTCGCACAGATACGCAGTATTTT,CASSDSRGARTDTQYF
TRBV18,TRBJ2-7,15,once,TRBD1,TGTGCCAGCTCACAAGGGACAGCCCGCTCCTACGAGCAGTACTTC,CASSQGTARSYEQYF
TRBV5-1,TRBJ2-7,14,NA,TRBD2,TGCGCCAGCAGCTTAGGGACTAGCGGGTACGAGCAGTACTTC,CASSLGTSGYEQYF
TRBV6-2/TRBV6-3,TRBJ2-1,17,NA,NA,TGTGCCAGCAGTTACTTTTTGGCTGGGGACGGATCAAATGAGCAGTTCTTC,CASSYFLAGDGSNEQFF
TRBV7-2,TRBJ1-1,14,NA,NA,TGTGCCAGCAGCGCCGTGACAGTGAACACTGAAGCTTTCTTT,CASSAVTVNTEAFF
TRBV6-2/TRBV6-3,TRBJ2-3,17,NA,TRBD2,TGTGCCAGCAGCAATTGGACTAGCGGGGGGCTCACAGATACGCAGTATTTT,CASSNWTSGGLTDTQYF
TRBV20-1,TRBJ1-2,11,NA,NA,TGCAGTGCTAGCGGTACCTATGGCTACACCTTC,CSASGTYGYTF